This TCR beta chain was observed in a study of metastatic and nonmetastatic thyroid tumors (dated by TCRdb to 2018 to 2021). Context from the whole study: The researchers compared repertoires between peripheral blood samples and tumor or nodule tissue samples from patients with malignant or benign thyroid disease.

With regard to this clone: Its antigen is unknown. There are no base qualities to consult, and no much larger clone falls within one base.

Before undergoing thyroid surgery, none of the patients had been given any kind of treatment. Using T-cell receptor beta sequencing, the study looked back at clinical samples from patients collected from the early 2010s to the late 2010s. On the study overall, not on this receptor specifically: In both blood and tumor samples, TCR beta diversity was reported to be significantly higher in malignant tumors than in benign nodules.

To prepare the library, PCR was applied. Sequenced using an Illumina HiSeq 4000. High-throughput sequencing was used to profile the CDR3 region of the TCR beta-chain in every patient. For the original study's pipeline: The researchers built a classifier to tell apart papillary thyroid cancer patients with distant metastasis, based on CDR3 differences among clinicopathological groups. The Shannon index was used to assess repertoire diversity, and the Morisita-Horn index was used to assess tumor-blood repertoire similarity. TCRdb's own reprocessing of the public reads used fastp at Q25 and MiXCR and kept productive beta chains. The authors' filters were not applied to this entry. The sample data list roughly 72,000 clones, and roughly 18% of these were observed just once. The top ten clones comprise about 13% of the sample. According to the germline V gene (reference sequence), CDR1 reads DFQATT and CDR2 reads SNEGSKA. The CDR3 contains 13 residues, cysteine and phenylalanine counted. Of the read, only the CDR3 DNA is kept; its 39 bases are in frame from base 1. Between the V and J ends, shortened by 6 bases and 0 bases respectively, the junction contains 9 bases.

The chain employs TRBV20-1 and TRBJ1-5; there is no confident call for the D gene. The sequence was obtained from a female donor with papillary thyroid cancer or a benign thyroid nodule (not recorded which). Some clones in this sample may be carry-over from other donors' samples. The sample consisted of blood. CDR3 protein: CSAGRDSNQPQHF. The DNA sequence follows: TGCAGTGCAGGACGGGATAGCAATCAGCCCCAGCATTTT.